This T cell receptor (beta chain) derives from a study of radiotherapy plus CTLA-4 blockade in lung cancer. Background on the study: Objective responses emerged in 15% to 20% of patients, and 30% to 40% attained disease control.

Germline V lookup: CDR1 LNHDA, CDR2 SQIVND (reference sequence). The CDR3 runs to 15 residues. V was clipped by 4 bases and J by 8 bases; unmatched bases: 8. As regards this clone: Its antigen remains unknown.

Findings and caveats of the study: In blood, after radiotherapy plus ipilimumab, tumor-derived TCR clones expanded. Early clonal dynamics of blood T cells, together with interferon-beta, were reported as the best response predictor.

Repertoires were generated with immunoSEQ multiplex PCR, while TCRdb's copy carries only in-frame clones and drops some. The sample yields roughly 120,000 clones, 81% seen once. Patients had chemo-refractory metastatic non-small-cell lung cancer and received focal radiation plus CTLA-4 blockade that used ipilimumab. This sample comprised peripheral blood, obtained from a patient treated with radiotherapy plus ipilimumab. This rearrangement joins TRBV19 to TRBJ2-1; 10 nucleotides match TRBD2. The receptor comes from a human donor with non-small cell lung cancer that progressed on radiotherapy plus ipilimumab. Some clones in this sample may be carry-over from other donors' samples. This chain's CDR3 is CASSRRGTSADEQFF. The CDR3 nucleotides are TGTGCCAGTAGTAGAAGAGGGACTAGCGCCGATGAGCAGTTCTTC.